One and the same sample provided the 29 T cell receptor beta chains below, sequenced in a study of T cell responses to AZD1222 COVID-19 vaccine (dated by TCRdb to 2020 to 2023). Libraries were constructed by the immunoSEQ multiplex PCR assay. Imported from immuneACCESS, the table was reduced by TCRdb to in-frame sequences with V and J called. These copies leave out some clones; in studies compared against another copy, an unresolved V gene accounts for under half, and the cause of the remainder is not known. Present in this sample are approximately 120,000 clones, about 88% of which were seen just once. Jointly, the top ten make up over 8% of the sample. The time point label corresponds to: about 28 days (+/-7) after the second vaccine dose. Sequencing used peripheral blood, obtained 28 days after the second AZD1222 dose. The receptors were sampled from an adult who received the AZD1222 COVID-19 vaccine.

The chain employs TRBV11-2 and TRBJ2-7, with 7 positions matching TRBD1. The ends lost 0 bases at V and 4 bases at J; junction bases unmatched: 6. Germline CDR1 reads SGHAT; CDR2 reads FQNNGV. The CDR3 consists of 15 residues. The CDR3 DNA reads as TGTGCCAGCAGCTTAGATTACGACAGGGCGTACGAGCAGTACTTC. Translating it yields CASSLDYDRAYEQYF.

This clone was observed once. This chain connects TRBV18 to TRBJ2-2; D unclear. Deletions cut 6 bases from V and 1 base from J, with 9 bases between. The V gene's germline CDR1 is KGHSH and CDR2 LQKENI. This CDR3 is 14 amino acids long. CDR3 coding DNA: TGTGCCAGCTCCGCCCCAGGGAACACCGGGGAGCTGTTTTTT. Protein product: CASSAPGNTGELFF.

This chain uses TRBV5-6 with TRBJ1-4; 7 nucleotides match TRBD1. V dropped 3 bases and J dropped 3; count of bases not matched to a gene: 17. Germline CDR1 SGHDT, CDR2 YYEEEE. This CDR3 has 19 amino acids. The CDR3 reads CASSSVVRQGNEANEKLFF. The CDR3 coding sequence is TGTGCCAGCAGCTCGGTAGTTAGACAGGGAAACGAAGCTAATGAAAAACTGTTTTTT.

J is TRBJ1-3 and V is TRBV6-2 or TRBV6-3; D remains ambiguous. V lost 5 bases and J 4 bases, leaving 3 bases between the germline ends. The CDR3 contains 11 residues. CDR1 and CDR2 (germline): MNHEY, SVGEGT. CDR3 DNA sequence: TGTGCCAGCAGTCTGGGAAACACCATATATTTT. This encodes CASSLGNTIYF.

J is TRBJ1-5 and V is TRBV18; D gene unclear. The CDR3 consists of 13 residues. Germline V gives CDR1 KGHSH, CDR2 LQKENI. V lost 3 bases and J lost 4, with 7 bases in between. The CDR3 bases are TGTGCCAGCTCACCCGACGGTAATCAGCCCCAGCATTTT. Amino acids: CASSPDGNQPQHF.

This chain links TRBV27 with TRBJ1-2; TRBD1 aligns across 7 bases. J lost 6 bases, V lost 3 bases, and 7 bases had no gene match. The CDR3 loop spans 14 amino acids. The germline gives CDR1 MNHEY, CDR2 SMNVEV (reference sequence). The DNA for the CDR3 is TGTGCCAGCAGTTTCTCGACAGGGTTCCATGGCTACACCTTC. Translated, it gives CASSFSTGFHGYTF.

The chain employs TRBV9 and TRBJ1-1; 8 nucleotides match TRBD1. Germline assignment: CDR1 SGDLS and CDR2 YYNGEE. Trimming took 4 bases from V and 5 from J; bases not matched to a gene: 7. CDR3 length equals 14 residues. The CDR3 region has the DNA TGTGCCAGCAGCCCGCAGGGGGCTGGGACTGAAGCTTTCTTT. The encoded protein is CASSPQGAGTEAFF.

The genes are TRBV9 and TRBJ2-3; 11 nucleotides align to TRBD2. CDR1 and CDR2 (germline): SGDLS, YYNGEE. Trimming cost V 2 bases and J 6 bases; bases outside gene matches: 5. This CDR3 has 15 residues. Here the CDR3 reads CASSVTSGVTDTQYF. For the CDR3, the DNA is TGTGCCAGCAGCGTGACTAGCGGGGTGACGGATACGCAGTATTTT.

The rearrangement joins TRBV3-1 (or the pseudogene TRBV3-2) to TRBJ2-7; weak D call: TRBD2 (6 bases). CDR3 length: 12 amino acids. The germline gives CDR1 LGHDT, CDR2 YNNKEL (reference sequence). Trimming took off 8 bases at V and 4 bases at J, with 12 bases between the two ends. CDR3 in DNA: TGTGCCAGCGAGGGACTTTTGTACGAGCAGTACTTC. Translation: CASEGLLYEQYF.

This chain joins TRBV5-1 and TRBJ2-7; TRBD1 agrees at 9 bases. This CDR3 region has 14 residues. J was trimmed by 4 bases and V by 3 bases; bases with no gene match: 5. CDR1 and CDR2 from the germline V gene are SGHRS and YFSETQ. The CDR3 DNA sequence: TGCGCCAGCAGCTCGGGACAGGGCACGTACGAGCAGTACTTC. It is translated as CASSSGQGTYEQYF.

V usage is TRBV28 and J usage is TRBJ1-1, with a weak D call TRBD1 (5 bases). In germline, CDR1 is MDHEN, CDR2 SYDVKM. V dropped 5 bases and J dropped 1 base, with 14 bases sitting between them. This CDR3 has 15 amino acids. The CDR3 region has the DNA TGTGCCAGCAGTACCCCGACAGCGCCGAACACTGAAGCTTTCTTT. Residues: CASSTPTAPNTEAFF.

CDR3 bases: TGTGCCAGCAGTCAACTACCGGGACAGGGCTACACTGAAGCTTTCTTT. It encodes CASSQLPGQGYTEAFF. The chain is built from TRBV6-6 and TRBJ1-1; 9 bases are a match to TRBD1. Germline trimming cut 5 bases from V and 3 bases from J; bases unmatched to any gene: 10. The CDR3 runs 16 residues. Germline V gene lookup returns CDR1 MNHNY and CDR2 SVGAGI (reference sequence).

The chain employs TRBV19 and TRBJ2-1, with TRBD2 matching over 9 bases. This CDR3 is 16 amino acids long. Germline CDR1 and CDR2: LNHDA and SQIVND (reference sequence). The V gene end was trimmed by 8 bases and the J gene end by 9 bases; junction bases not matched to a gene: 17. The CDR3 region is CASRGLAVMVGGEQFF. The CDR3 coding sequence is TGTGCCAGTCGGGGACTAGCCGTCATGGTGGGGGGTGAGCAGTTCTTC.

The chain carries TRBV29-1 and TRBJ2-7; TRBD1 aligns across 7 bases. J lost 1 base, V lost 7 bases, and 7 bases had no gene match. Germline V lookup: CDR1 SQVTM, CDR2 ANQGSEA. There are 13 residues in the CDR3. Here the CDR3 DNA reads TGCAGCGCCTCTGACAGGGTTTCCTACGAGCAGTACTTC. It translates to CSASDRVSYEQYF.

V and J are TRBV4-1 and TRBJ2-7, with a weak D call TRBD2 (6 bases). CDR3 length: 13 residues. Germline V gives CDR1 MGHRA, CDR2 YSYEKL. V lost 4 bases and J lost 3, with 10 bases in between. CDR3 bases: TGCGCCAGCAGCCCGCGGGGAGGCTACGAGCAGTACTTC. Translation gives CASSPRGGYEQYF.

The CDR3: CASSYGGMDAFF. The CDR3 DNA reads TGTGCCAGCAGTTACGGAGGAATGGACGCTTTCTTT. V gene TRBV6-2 or TRBV6-3 combines with J gene TRBJ1-1; D ambiguous. Germline CDR1 and CDR2: MNHEY and SVGEGT. The CDR3 has 12 amino acids. Trimming shortened V by 2 bases and J by 11 bases, and 12 bases separated the two germline ends.

The chain uses TRBV11-2 and TRBJ1-1, with D unclear. V dropped 1 base and J dropped 5 bases, with 8 bases sitting between them. Germline CDR1 is SGHAT and CDR2 is FQNNGV. The CDR3 has 13 amino acids. CDR3 DNA: TGTGCCAGCAGCTTAGGCGCGGGAACTGAAGCTTTCTTT. Protein product: CASSLGAGTEAFF.

Worth noting for this clone: The same CDR3 can be traced to other DNA sequences in this sample. The rearrangement links TRBV20-1 to TRBJ1-2; 8 bases match TRBD1. The junction had 4 bases not matched to a gene; V was cut back by 6 bases and J by 4 bases. The CDR3 is 12 amino acids. CDR1 is DFQATT and CDR2 is SNEGSKA in the germline V gene (reference sequence). Here the CDR3 reads CSASTGGYGYTF. The CDR3 nucleotides read TGCAGTGCAAGTACAGGGGGCTATGGCTACACCTTC.

This chain links TRBV9 with TRBJ1-3; unclear D gene. Germline CDR1 reads SGDLS; CDR2 reads YYNGEE. The CDR3 length is 16 residues. With 4 bases removed from V and 4 bases from J, the gap between germline ends came to 18 bases. This CDR3 is CASSISRTDGGNTIYF. In DNA form, the CDR3 reads TGTGCCAGCAGCATCTCTCGGACGGACGGCGGAAACACCATATATTTT.

The chain has TRBV6-1 and TRBJ2-3, with D unresolved. Deletions cut 3 bases from V and 4 bases from J, with 8 bases between. The CDR3 covers 13 residues. Germline V lookup: CDR1 MNHNS, CDR2 SASEGT. The CDR3 sequence: CASSDRASDTQYF. For the CDR3, the DNA is TGTGCCAGCAGTGACCGGGCATCAGATACGCAGTATTTT.

This clone was found once. CDR3 amino acids: CASSTDGKTEAFF. DNA for the CDR3: TGTGCCAGCAGTACAGACGGGAAGACTGAAGCTTTCTTT. The chain employs TRBV6-5 and TRBJ1-1; D is undetermined. The CDR3 is 13 amino acids. Trimming took off 5 bases at V and 5 bases at J, with 12 bases between the two ends. CDR1 and CDR2 from the germline V gene are MNHEY and SVGAGI.

This clone was found a few times. V gene TRBV19 combines with J gene TRBJ2-3; 7 bases align to TRBD1. Germline V gives CDR1 LNHDA, CDR2 SQIVND (reference sequence). This CDR3 has 15 amino acids. J was trimmed by 6 bases and V by 5 bases; bases with no gene match: 11. The CDR3 coding sequence is TGTGCCAGTAGTCCCTTTGGACAGGTCGGTGATACGCAGTATTTT. This gives the protein CASSPFGQVGDTQYF.

This clone was counted once. The V gene is TRBV11-2, the J gene TRBJ2-7; 13 bases are a match to TRBD2. CDR1 is SGHAT, CDR2 FQNNGV, per germline. The CDR3 has 18 residues. V was pared by 4 bases and J by 3 bases, with 12 bases of the junction left unmatched. CDR3 sequence reads: CASSSRLAGGLNVYEQYF. The CDR3 DNA is TGTGCCAGCAGCTCCCGACTAGCGGGAGGCTTAAATGTCTACGAGCAGTACTTC.

This clone was seen a single time. The rearrangement joins TRBV18 to TRBJ1-1; D is unclear. Per the germline V gene, CDR1 is KGHSH and CDR2 is LQKENI. Trimming stripped 3 bases from V and 4 bases from J, with 12 bases between. CDR3 length equals 14 residues. CDR3 amino acids: CASSPTAKGTEAFF. The CDR3 DNA reads TGTGCCAGCTCACCCACGGCAAAGGGCACTGAAGCTTTCTTT.

The chain links TRBV7-9 to TRBJ2-7; perhaps TRBD1 as D (5 bases). V was clipped by 4 bases and J by 2 bases, with 12 bases between them. This CDR3 is built from 14 residues. Germline V lookup: CDR1 SEHNR, CDR2 FQNEAQ (reference sequence). The CDR3 loop is CASSSRQNPYEQYF. The DNA for the CDR3 is TGTGCCAGCAGCTCTAGACAGAATCCCTACGAGCAGTACTTC.

This chain uses TRBV18 with TRBJ2-7; D gene ambiguous. Trimming cost V 6 bases and J 5 bases, with 14 bases left between them. Germline V gene lookup returns CDR1 KGHSH and CDR2 LQKENI. This CDR3 has 13 amino acids. CDR3 sequence (DNA): TGTGCCAGCTCCCTTCTACGGCTGAACGAGCAGTACTTC. Its translation is CASSLLRLNEQYF.

There are a few counts of this clone. The chain employs TRBV18 and TRBJ1-3; TRBD1 might be the D (5 bases). The V gene lost 3 bases and the J gene lost 0 bases, with 9 bases spanning the gap. Germline assignment: CDR1 KGHSH and CDR2 LQKENI. CDR3 size: 15 residues. Here the CDR3 reads CASSPGGDSGNTIYF. CDR3 DNA sequence: TGTGCCAGCTCACCCGGAGGGGACTCTGGAAACACCATATATTTT.

The chain links TRBV7-9 to TRBJ2-3, with 12 bases aligning to TRBD1. V dropped 5 bases and J dropped 5; count of bases not matched to a gene: 8. This CDR3 contains 16 residues. From germline, CDR1 is SEHNR and CDR2 FQNEAQ (reference sequence). CDR3 amino acids: CASSHRDRGLKDTQYF. CDR3 bases: TGTGCCAGCAGCCACCGGGACAGGGGGCTCAAAGATACGCAGTATTTT.

V usage is TRBV4-2 and J usage is TRBJ1-2; D remains unclear. Deletions cut 0 bases from V and 4 bases from J, with 9 bases between. Germline CDR1 and CDR2: LGHNA and YNFKEQ. The CDR3 contains 14 residues. CDR3 region: CASSQEGIVYGYTF. The CDR3 bases are TGTGCCAGCAGCCAAGAGGGGATCGTCTATGGCTACACCTTC.